The rows below give T cell receptor beta chains drawn from one sample of a study of blood T cell repertoires in COVID-19. Produced via immunoSEQ multiplex PCR; TCRdb's table is partial and in-frame only. The table has 9,000 to 15,000 clones, approximately 86% seen once. Material for sequencing was peripheral blood. The receptors derive from a human donor in a cohort sampled during active COVID-19. Each CDR3 is given with its conserved first and last residue. Fields, in order: J gene, clone size, V gene, D gene, CDR3 protein, CDR3 DNA. A D gene is named only where the DNA matches it firmly. Expanded clones get a size class; other rows say once, few or many, or leave the size out.

TRBJ2-2,NA,TRBV9,NA,CASSAQQVNTGELFF,TGTGCCAGCAGCGCCCAACAAGTGAACACCGGGGAGCTGTTTTTT
TRBJ2-1,NA,TRBV5-1,TRBD1,CASSLTGGSYNEQFF,TGCGCCAGCAGCTTGACAGGGGGATCCTACAATGAGCAGTTCTTC
TRBJ2-5,few,TRBV6-5,NA,CASSRTGPGETQYF,TGTGCCAGCAGTAGAACAGGACCAGGGGAGACCCAGTACTTC
TRBJ2-2,NA,TRBV7-2,NA,CASSLDRTITGELFF,TGTGCCAGCAGCTTGGACAGGACTATCACCGGGGAGCTGTTTTTT
TRBJ1-5,NA,TRBV19,NA,CASSIGGGNNQPQHF,TGTGCCAGTAGTATAGGGGGGGGCAACAATCAGCCCCAGCATTTT
TRBJ1-1,NA,TRBV7-8,NA,CASSLYGNTEAFF,TGTGCCAGCAGCTTATACGGGAACACTGAAGCTTTCTTT
TRBJ2-7,once,TRBV5-1,NA,CASSLASNRAYEQYF,TGCGCCAGCAGCTTGGCCTCGAACAGGGCCTACGAGCAGTACTTC
TRBJ1-6,NA,TRBV3-1/TRBV3-2,NA,CASSLGRGNSPLHF,TGTGCCAGCAGCCTCGGACGGGGAAATTCACCCCTCCACTTT
TRBJ1-2,NA,TRBV6-5,NA,CASSYRAGNYGYTF,TGTGCCAGCAGTTACCGGGCGGGTAACTATGGCTACACCTTC
TRBJ2-2,NA,TRBV4-3,TRBD2,CASSQEAASGINTGELFF,TGCGCCAGCAGCCAAGAGGCGGCTAGCGGAATAAACACCGGGGAGCTGTTTTTT
TRBJ1-6,NA,TRBV19,NA,CATGLSGGNSPLHF,TGTGCCACCGGTCTGTCGGGGGGTAATTCACCCCTCCACTTT
TRBJ2-3,NA,TRBV4-1,TRBD2,CASSQDGTNTDTQYF,TGCGCCAGCAGCCAAGATGGGACTAACACAGATACGCAGTATTTT
TRBJ1-1,NA,TRBV28,NA,CASSLVAGMNTEAFF,TGTGCCAGCAGTTTAGTAGCGGGAATGAACACTGAAGCTTTCTTT
TRBJ1-4,NA,TRBV7-6,NA,CASSLEGGPSTNEKLFF,TGTGCCAGCAGCTTAGAAGGGGGACCATCTACTAATGAAAAACTGTTTTTT
TRBJ1-1,NA,TRBV5-1,NA,CASRDSYNTEAFF,TGCGCCAGCAGGGACAGTTATAACACTGAAGCTTTCTTT
TRBJ1-3,once,TRBV5-1,NA,CASSLWGGSGNTIYF,TGCGCCAGCAGCTTGTGGGGGGGTTCTGGAAACACCATATATTTT
TRBJ1-1,few,TRBV27,NA,CASSSMNTEAFF,TGTGCCAGCAGTTCTATGAACACTGAAGCTTTCTTT
TRBJ2-5,NA,TRBV28,NA,CASSPWARVETQYF,TGTGCCAGCAGTCCCTGGGCCAGGGTTGAGACCCAGTACTTC
TRBJ2-3,NA,TRBV18,TRBD2,CASCRLAASTDTQYF,TGTGCCAGCTGTAGACTAGCGGCTAGCACAGATACGCAGTATTTT
TRBJ2-2,NA,TRBV7-2,TRBD2,CASSPTSGAGGELFF,TGTGCCAGCAGCCCGACTAGCGGGGCTGGCGGGGAGCTGTTTTTT
TRBJ2-2,NA,TRBV5-6,NA,CASSRQDFVAGELFF,TGTGCCAGCAGTCGACAGGACTTCGTCGCCGGGGAGCTGTTTTTT
TRBJ2-5,NA,TRBV5-6,TRBD1,CASSSTGVETQYF,TGTGCCAGCAGCTCGACAGGGGTGGAGACCCAGTACTTC
TRBJ2-3,NA,TRBV4-3,TRBD2,CASSQQRGSTDTQYF,TGCGCCAGCAGCCAACAGCGGGGGAGCACAGATACGCAGTATTTT
TRBJ1-5,NA,TRBV19,NA,CASSIQRQGSQPQHF,TGTGCCAGTAGTATTCAACGCCAGGGTAGTCAGCCCCAGCATTTT
TRBJ1-6,NA,TRBV3-1/TRBV3-2,TRBD1,CASSQGQGPQSPLHF,TGTGCCAGCAGCCAAGGACAGGGGCCTCAGTCACCCCTCCACTTT
TRBJ1-6,NA,TRBV6-5,TRBD1,CASSSNRDRGPSPLHF,TGTGCCAGCAGTTCGAACCGGGACAGGGGGCCTTCACCCCTCCACTTT
TRBJ2-3,NA,TRBV19,NA,CASSIVTHGTDTQYF,TGTGCCAGTAGTATTGTGACACACGGAACAGATACGCAGTATTTT
TRBJ2-3,NA,TRBV2,TRBD2,CASTDPGAGAVGAQYF,TGTGCCAGCACGGATCCGGGAGCGGGGGCGGTTGGGGCGCAGTATTTT
TRBJ1-4,NA,TRBV28,NA,CASSLYRIGEKLFF,TGTGCCAGCAGTTTATATCGCATTGGCGAAAAACTGTTTTTT
TRBJ1-6,NA,TRBV6-5,NA,CASSRQQRSPLHF,TGTGCCAGCAGTCGCCAACAGAGATCACCCCTCCACTTT
TRBJ2-7,NA,TRBV7-9,TRBD1,CASSFGQGNADEQYF,TGTGCCAGCAGCTTCGGACAGGGCAACGCCGACGAGCAGTACTTC
TRBJ1-2,NA,TRBV20-1,NA,CSASGRYGYTF,TGCAGTGCTAGTGGGCGGTATGGCTACACCTTC
TRBJ1-1,NA,TRBV6-5,NA,CASSYSMGGMNTEAFF,TGTGCCAGCAGTTACTCGATGGGAGGGATGAACACTGAAGCTTTCTTT
TRBJ1-2,NA,TRBV11-1,NA,CASRPQAGGYTF,TGTGCCAGCAGGCCGCAGGCAGGCGGCTACACCTTC
TRBJ1-2,once,TRBV12-3/TRBV12-4,NA,CASSLLENYGYTF,TGTGCCAGCAGTTTGCTAGAGAACTATGGCTACACCTTC
TRBJ2-3,NA,TRBV9,TRBD1,CASSLRQGTITDTQYF,TGTGCCAGCAGCTTAAGACAGGGTACAATCACAGATACGCAGTATTTT
TRBJ1-3,few,TRBV20-1,NA,CSALVGNTIYF,TGCAGTGCGCTAGTCGGAAACACCATATATTTT
TRBJ1-1,NA,TRBV19,NA,CASSPRGDTEAFF,TGTGCCAGTAGCCCCCGCGGGGACACTGAAGCTTTCTTT
TRBJ1-6,NA,TRBV7-2,NA,CASSPTGFRNSPLHF,TGTGCCAGCAGCCCTACAGGGTTCCGAAATTCACCCCTCCACTTT